Following are 11 T cell receptor beta chains from one sample sequenced in a study of T cell repertoires in cytomegalovirus infection (dated by TCRdb to between 2018 and 2021). The run used an Illumina HiSeq 1500. The raw public reads went through TCRdb reprocessing: fastp at Q25, MiXCR clone calling, in-frame beta chains kept. Each CDR3 protein gets just one entry, which takes the most common genes and DNA from the rows behind it. The sample contains over 250,000 distinct CDR3 sequences, about 20% of them found a single time. The ten largest clones represent roughly a fifth of the sample. This specimen's treatment or condition label, per the study, means: in vitro stimulation with specific CMV peptide epitopes to enrich CMV-specific T cells. Their specific antigens are unknown. Material: cultured PBMCs, obtained from culture after CMV antigen stimulation. These receptors all come from a human donor in good health (CMV status not recorded). Some clones in this sample may be carry-over from other donors' samples.

The chain couples TRBV7-9 to TRBJ1-2; 10 bases align to TRBD1. V dropped 1 base and J dropped 8; count of bases not matched to a gene: 4. This CDR3 spans 14 amino acids. Germline values: CDR1 SEHNR, CDR2 FQNEAQ (reference sequence). The CDR3, as DNA: TGTGCCAGCAGCTTAGACGGGACAGGGGCCGGCTACACCTTC. As protein: CASSLDGTGAGYTF.

This chain links TRBV6-5 with TRBJ2-1; no firm D call. From germline, CDR1 is MNHEY and CDR2 SVGAGI. With 8 bases removed from V and 2 bases from J, the gap between germline ends came to 16 bases. This CDR3 spans 15 amino acids. DNA for the CDR3: TGTGCCAGCGGATCCGGACGGTTAACCTACAATGAGCAGTTCTTC. Residues: CASGSGRLTYNEQFF.

The table lists this clonotype with many counts. The J gene is TRBJ2-1, the V gene TRBV7-2; possibly TRBD1 or TRBD2 for D (5 bases each). The CDR3 length is 16 residues. CDR1 SGHTA and CDR2 FQGNSA come from the germline V gene. Deletions cut 6 bases from V and 0 bases from J, with 15 bases between. The chain's CDR3 is CASRTPGPSSYNEQFF. The CDR3 DNA reads as TGTGCCAGCAGAACGCCGGGACCCAGCTCCTACAATGAGCAGTTCTTC.

This clonotype was detected a few times. The V gene is TRBV7-6, the J gene TRBJ1-1; D uncertain. With 3 bases removed from V and 1 base from J, the gap between germline ends came to 9 bases. This CDR3 is 14 amino acids long. Germline V lookup: CDR1 SGHVS, CDR2 FNYEAQ. DNA for the CDR3: TGTGCCAGCAGCTTGGTAACGGGGAACACTGAAGCTTTCTTT. Its translation is CASSLVTGNTEAFF.

This chain links TRBV19 with TRBJ1-1; a possible D gene is TRBD1 (5 bases). Germline CDR1 is LNHDA and CDR2 is SQIVND (reference sequence). V was cut by 3 bases and J by 0 bases, with 5 bases left in between. This CDR3 is built from 13 residues. In DNA, the CDR3 is TGTGCCAGTAGTATGGGACTGAACACTGAAGCTTTCTTT. It is translated as CASSMGLNTEAFF.

This clonotype has at least ten counts. This chain uses TRBV7-6 with TRBJ2-2; D might be TRBD2 (6 bases). The CDR3 runs to 13 residues. Per germline, CDR1 SGHVS and CDR2 FNYEAQ. V gave up 5 bases and J gave up 6 bases, with 10 bases separating them. The chain's CDR3 is CASSPGGAGELFF. CDR3 coding DNA: TGTGCCAGCAGCCCGGGCGGGGCCGGGGAGCTGTTTTTT. The complete variable domain, with remaining parts taken from reference TRBV7-6 and TRBJ2-2, reads GAGVSQSPRYKVTKRGQDVALRCDPISGHVSLYWYRQALGQGPEFLTYFNYEAQQDKSGLPNDRFSAERPEGSISTLTIQRTEQRDSAMYRCASSPGGAGELFFGEGSRLTVL.

The rearrangement joins TRBV7-2 to TRBJ1-1, with TRBD1 as a possible D gene (6 bases). Trimming shortened V by 4 bases and J by 3 bases, and 15 bases separated the two germline ends. Per the germline V gene, CDR1 is SGHTA and CDR2 is FQGNSA. The CDR3 runs 15 residues. The CDR3 here is CASSSHRVAYTEAFF. The CDR3 region has the DNA TGTGCCAGCAGCTCCCACAGGGTGGCTTACACTGAAGCTTTCTTT. Complete variable domain (other parts from reference TRBV7-2 and TRBJ1-1): GAGVSQSPSNKVTEKGKDVELRCDPISGHTALYWYRQSLGQGLEFLIYFQGNSAPDKSGLPSDRFSAERTGGSVSTLTIQRTQQEDSAVYLCASSSHRVAYTEAFFGQGTRLTVV.

This sequence joins TRBV2 and TRBJ1-6; the D is unclear. Trimming cost V 5 bases and J 0 bases, with 14 bases left between them. The germline V gene encodes CDR1 SNHLY and CDR2 FYNNEI. This CDR3 is built from 17 residues. CDR3 amino acids: CASSPRGMSSYNSPLHF. CDR3 in DNA: TGTGCCAGCAGTCCCCGCGGGATGAGCTCCTATAATTCACCCCTCCACTTT.

This rearrangement joins TRBV6-2 or TRBV6-3 to TRBJ2-1, with TRBD2 identical over 8 bases. With 10 bases clipped from V and 5 bases from J, the junction kept 7 bases outside the gene matches. This CDR3 region has 13 residues. The germline V gene has CDR1 MNHEY and CDR2 SVGEGT. The CDR3 DNA is TGTGCCACCCACGGGAGGGGAGACAATGAGCAGTTCTTC. Protein: CATHGRGDNEQFF.

This clonotype was counted only a few times. The chain combines TRBV19 with TRBJ1-1, with D hard to call. The V and J ends lost 3 bases and 3 bases respectively, with 14 bases between them. Germline values: CDR1 LNHDA, CDR2 SQIVND (reference sequence). The CDR3 has 15 amino acids. The CDR3: CASSIGRGKDTEAFF. CDR3 bases: TGTGCCAGTAGTATTGGGCGGGGTAAGGACACTGAAGCTTTCTTT. The full variable domain, in which reference TRBV19 and TRBJ1-1 provide the parts outside the CDR3, is DGGITQSPKYLFRKEGQNVTLSCEQNLNHDAMYWYRQDPGQGLRLIYYSQIVNDFQKGDIAEGYSVSREKKESFPLTVTSAQKNPTAFYLCASSIGRGKDTEAFFGQGTRLTVV.

This clonotype was detected many times. The chain recombines TRBV7-2 with TRBJ1-2, with 7 bases matching TRBD1. The germline CDR1 and CDR2 sequences are SGHTA and FQGNSA. The CDR3 extends over 13 amino acids. V lost 1 base and J lost 4; bases outside the gene matches: 0. CDR3 region: CASSLDRGYGYTF. DNA for the CDR3: TGTGCCAGCAGCTTAGACAGGGGCTATGGCTACACCTTC.